This T cell receptor (beta chain) was captured by sequencing in a study of blood T cell repertoires in COVID-19. Study summary: Acute and convalescent COVID-19 samples came from the United States, Italy and Spain. Nucleic acid was either cDNA or gDNA, and it came from T cells, B-cell-depleted T cells, or PBMCs.

Seattle patients were enrolled during active infection and followed longitudinally. Authors' processing steps: Amplifying reference gene primers gave estimates of nucleated cell counts. Libraries were prepared by immunoSEQ multiplex PCR; TCRdb keeps only in-frame clonotypes and omits some of them. From that table come the V and J calls and clone size; the DNA was used to work out D and trimming. The sample lists 150,000 to 200,000 clones, about 92% occurring once. Trimming shortened V by 3 bases and J by 0 bases, and 23 bases separated the two germline ends. This CDR3 contains 19 residues. CDR1 is LNHDA and CDR2 is SQIVND in the germline V gene (reference sequence).

The sample taken for sequencing was peripheral blood. The source is a man aged 30 to 39 with COVID-19, enrolled during active disease. The J gene is TRBJ1-1, the V gene TRBV19, with D tentatively TRBD1 (6 bases). CDR3 loop: CASSIERGGVKTMNTEAFF. DNA of the CDR3: TGTGCCAGTAGTATCGAACGAGGGGGAGTCAAGACAATGAACACTGAAGCTTTCTTT.